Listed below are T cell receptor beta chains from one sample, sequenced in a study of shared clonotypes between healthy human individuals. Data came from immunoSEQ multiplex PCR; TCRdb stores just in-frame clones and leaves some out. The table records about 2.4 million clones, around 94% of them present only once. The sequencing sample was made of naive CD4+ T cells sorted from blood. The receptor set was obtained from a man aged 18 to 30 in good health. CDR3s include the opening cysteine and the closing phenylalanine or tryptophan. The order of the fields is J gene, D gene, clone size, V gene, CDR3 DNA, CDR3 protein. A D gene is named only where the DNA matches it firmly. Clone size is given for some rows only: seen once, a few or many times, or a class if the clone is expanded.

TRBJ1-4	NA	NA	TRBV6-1	TGTGCCGTTGAGGACCCTCCTAATGAAAAACTGTTTTTT	CAVEDPPNEKLFF
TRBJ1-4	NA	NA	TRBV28	TGTGCCAGCAGTTTATCGGGCAGGGGAAAAAAACTGTTTTTT	CASSLSGRGKKLFF
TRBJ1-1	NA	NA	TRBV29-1	TGCAGCGTTTCGGGACTAATGAACACTGAAGCTTTCTTT	CSVSGLMNTEAFF
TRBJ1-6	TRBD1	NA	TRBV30	TGTGCCTGGAGTGGACAGGGAGGGAATTCACCCCTCCACTTT	CAWSGQGGNSPLHF
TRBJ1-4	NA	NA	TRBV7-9	TGTGCCAGCAGCTTAGGCCCTAATGAAAAACTGTTTTTT	CASSLGPNEKLFF
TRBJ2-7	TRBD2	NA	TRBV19	TGTGCCAGTAGCCGGACTAGCCAAGTTTCCTACGAGCAGTACTTC	CASSRTSQVSYEQYF
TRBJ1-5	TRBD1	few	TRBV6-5	TGTGCCAGCAGTTCGGACAGGGGCAATCAGCCCCAGCATTTT	CASSSDRGNQPQHF
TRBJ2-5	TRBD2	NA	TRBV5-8	TGTGCCAGCAGCCCCGGACTAGTGAGCCAGTACTTC	CASSPGLVSQYF
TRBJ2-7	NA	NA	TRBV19	TGTGCCAGTAGTATGGCCTGGGTAGAAGGCTCCTACGAGCAGTACTTC	CASSMAWVEGSYEQYF
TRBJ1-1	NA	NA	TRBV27	TGTGCCAGCAGTTCCGGGGGTATTGAAGCTTTCTTT	CASSSGGIEAFF
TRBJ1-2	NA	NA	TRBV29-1	TGCAGCGTTACCCAGGGGAATCGGGGTGGCTACACCTTC	CSVTQGNRGGYTF
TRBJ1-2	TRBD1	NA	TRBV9	TGTGCCAGCAGCGAGGCCCCATTTGCGGGACAGGGAGGTGGCTACACCTTC	CASSEAPFAGQGGGYTF
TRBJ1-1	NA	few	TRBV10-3	TGTGCCATCAGTGCGTCTACTACTAACACTGAAGCTTTCTTT	CAISASTTNTEAFF
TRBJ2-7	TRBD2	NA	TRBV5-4	TGTGCCAGCAGCCCTTGGACTAGTCTCCACGAGCAGTACTTC	CASSPWTSLHEQYF
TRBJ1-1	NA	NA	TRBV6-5	TGTGCCAGCAGTTACTCTAGCGTGGCTTTCTTT	CASSYSSVAFF
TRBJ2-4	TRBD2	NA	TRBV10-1	TGCGCCAGCAGTGACAGCGCGGGGGGCCTTCAGTACTTC	CASSDSAGGLQYF
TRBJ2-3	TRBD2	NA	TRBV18	TGTGCCAGCTCACCTACCCCCGCGGGAGGGGGCACAGATACGCAGTATTTT	CASSPTPAGGGTDTQYF
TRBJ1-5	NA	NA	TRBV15	TGTGCCACCAGCAGAAAACTCGTAGATCAGCCCCAGCATTTT	CATSRKLVDQPQHF
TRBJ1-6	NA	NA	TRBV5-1	TGCGCCAGCAGCTTTGAGAACAATTCACCCCTCCACTTT	CASSFENNSPLHF
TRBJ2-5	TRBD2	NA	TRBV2	TGTGCCAGCAGCGATAGCGGGGGGGCTCAAGAGACCCAGTACTTC	CASSDSGGAQETQYF
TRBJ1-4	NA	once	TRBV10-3	TGTGCCATCAGTTCTTCAACTAATGAAAAACTGTTTTTT	CAISSSTNEKLFF
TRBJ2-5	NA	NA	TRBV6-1	TGTGCCAGCAGTGCCCAGCCAGGGTTTGGCGTGCAGACCCAGTACTTC	CASSAQPGFGVQTQYF
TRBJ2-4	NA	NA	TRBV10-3	TGTGCCATCAGTGGGGGGGCCCAAAACATTCAGTACTTC	CAISGGAQNIQYF
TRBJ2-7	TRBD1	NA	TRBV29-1	TGCAGCGTCGGACAGGGTAGCTACGAGCAGTACTTC	CSVGQGSYEQYF
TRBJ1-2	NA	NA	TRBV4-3	TGCGCCAGCAGCCAAGCGGCGGAGGGGCCCGGCTACACCTTC	CASSQAAEGPGYTF
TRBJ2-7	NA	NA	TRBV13	TGTGCCAGCAGCTTAGACTCCGATTTGGAGCAGTACTTC	CASSLDSDLEQYF
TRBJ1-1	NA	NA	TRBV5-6	TGTGCCAGCAGCCGGGATGCAGGGAAAGCTTTCTTT	CASSRDAGKAFF
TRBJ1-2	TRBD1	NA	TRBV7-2	TGTGCCAGCAGTTCAGAACAGGGGAAGGTATACGGCTACACCTTC	CASSSEQGKVYGYTF
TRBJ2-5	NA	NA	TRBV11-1	TGTGCCAGCAGCTTAGCTGAGACCCAGTACTTC	CASSLAETQYF
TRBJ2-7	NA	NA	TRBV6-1	TGTGCCAGCAGAACAGGATTACCACCGGGGCAGTACTTC	CASRTGLPPGQYF
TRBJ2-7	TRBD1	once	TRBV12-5	TGTGCTAGTGGTTCATGCCGAAGACAGGGGAACTACGAGCAGTACTTC	CASGSCRRQGNYEQYF
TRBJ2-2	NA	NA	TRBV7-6	TGTGCCAGCAGCCCGCAGGGGGGCACCGGGGAGCTGTTTTTT	CASSPQGGTGELFF
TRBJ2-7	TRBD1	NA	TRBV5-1	TGCGCCAGCAGCTTGCTGGGCGGGACAGGGAGCGAGCAGTACTTC	CASSLLGGTGSEQYF
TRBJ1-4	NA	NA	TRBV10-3	TGTGCCACCAGACCGGGTACCACGAATGAAAAACTGTTTTTT	CATRPGTTNEKLFF
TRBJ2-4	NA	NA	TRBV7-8	TGTGCCAGCAGCTTAGGGACGGGGGGCGCTTATATTACAAGCTTC	CASSLGTGGAYITSF
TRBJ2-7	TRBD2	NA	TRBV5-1	TGCGCCAGCAGCTTGGAACTAGCGGGGCCCTTCTCCCACGAGCAGTACTTC	CASSLELAGPFSHEQYF
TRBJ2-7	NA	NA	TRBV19	TGTGCCAGTAGTATAGGTCTTACCTACGAGCAGTACTTC	CASSIGLTYEQYF
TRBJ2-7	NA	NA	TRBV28	TGTGCCAGCAGTTTGGTCAGCGGAGCTCACGAGCAGTACTTC	CASSLVSGAHEQYF
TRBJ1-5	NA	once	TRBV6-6	TGTGCCAGCAGCATGGGAAGGGGAGATGGCAATCAGCCCCAGCATTTT	CASSMGRGDGNQPQHF
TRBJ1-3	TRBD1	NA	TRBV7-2	TGTGCCAGCAGCTCCCAGGGGGTTAGAAACACCATATATTTT	CASSSQGVRNTIYF
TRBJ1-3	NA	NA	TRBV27	TGTGCCAGCAGTCCCGTTCTCGGGATCGGAAACACCATATATTTT	CASSPVLGIGNTIYF
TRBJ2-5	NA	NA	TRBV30	TGTGCCTGGAGTGTACTCGGCATCCGAGAGACCCAGTACTTC	CAWSVLGIRETQYF
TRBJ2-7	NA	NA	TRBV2	TGTGCCAGCATTGGAGGGCTAGGATCCTACGAGCAGTACTTC	CASIGGLGSYEQYF